This T cell receptor beta chain was captured by sequencing in a study of blood T cell repertoires in COVID-19. Here immunoSEQ multiplex PCR was the method, and the copy in TCRdb shows in-frame clones only, minus some. The profile covers tens of thousands of clones, with roughly four fifths appearing a single time and around 15% taken by the ten largest. This TCR was sampled from a human donor in a cohort sampled during active COVID-19. The specimen sequenced was peripheral blood.

Here the CDR3 reads CAIRSGQGVYEQYF. CDR3 nucleotides: TGTGCCATCAGGTCGGGACAGGGGGTGTACGAGCAGTACTTC. This rearrangement joins TRBV10-3 to TRBJ2-7; TRBD1 aligns across 11 bases. V lost 6 bases, J lost 4 bases, and 5 bases stayed unmatched. Looked up from germline, CDR1 is ENHRY and CDR2 is SYGVKD. This CDR3 comprises 14 residues.